This T cell receptor (beta chain) was sequenced during a study of T cell repertoires in cytomegalovirus infection. Study summary: Researchers turned to recently identified HLA-C-restricted CMV epitopes as well as well-studied HLA-B-restricted ones.

TCRdb recomputed calls from the reads with MiXCR, one row per CDR3 protein. The repertoire holds about 83,000 distinct CDR3 sequences, 25% to 30% seen once, with around 68% in the top ten. The V and J ends lost 6 bases and 0 bases respectively, with 15 bases between them. Germline loops: CDR1 SNHLY, CDR2 FYNNEI. This CDR3 is built from 16 residues. This clonotype was observed a few times. The antigen remains unidentified. The rearrangement uses TRBV2 and TRBJ1-3; no reliable D call. The sequencing used CD8+ T cells from cultured PBMCs, collected from culture after CMV antigen stimulation. This TCR was recovered from a human donor in good health (CMV status not recorded). Some clones in this sample may be carry-over from other donors' samples. The CDR3 region has the DNA TGTGCCAGCAGCCTATCCACCGGGAGCTCTGGAAACACCATATATTTT. This translates into CASSLSTGSSGNTIYF.